This section outlines one T cell receptor beta chain sequence together with its context. The data were taken from a study of blood T cell repertoires in COVID-19. Libraries were prepared by immunoSEQ multiplex PCR; TCRdb keeps only in-frame clonotypes and omits some of them. The sample carries tens of thousands of clones, 84% recorded once. V was trimmed by 1 base and J by 0 bases, leaving 10 bases between them. The germline CDR1 and CDR2 sequences are MNHNS and SASEGT. The CDR3 covers 16 residues. The sequencing input was peripheral blood. The chain employs TRBV6-1 and TRBJ2-1; weak D call: TRBD1 (6 bases). The TCR originated in a human donor in a cohort sampled during active COVID-19. The CDR3 nucleotides are TGTGCCAGCAGTGAAGAGGGGGAAAACTCCTACAATGAGCAGTTCTTC. Its translation: CASSEEGENSYNEQFF.